This TCR beta chain emerged from a study of blood T cell repertoires in COVID-19. Study information: There were acute and convalescent COVID-19 samples, and they came from the United States, Italy and Spain. Sources were T cells, B-cell-depleted T cells, or PBMCs; the material itself was cDNA or gDNA.

Per the authors' pipeline: From reference gene primer amplification, estimates of nucleated cell counts were derived. This table comes from immunoSEQ multiplex PCR, and its TCRdb copy is limited to in-frame clones, with some not included. Clone size and V and J calls were adopted from that table, with D and trimming inferred from the DNA. The profile shows fewer than 15,000 clones, nearly 90% of them singletons. This CDR3 has 12 residues. The V and J ends lost 3 bases and 6 bases respectively, with 6 bases between them. CDR1 MNHEY and CDR2 SVGEGT come from the germline V gene. The sequencing sample was made of peripheral blood. The rearrangement links TRBV6-2 or TRBV6-3 to TRBJ2-1; D is ambiguous. This clonotype was obtained from a human donor in a cohort sampled during active COVID-19. CDR3 DNA: TGTGCCAGCAGTTATCGGAGCAATGAGCAGTTCTTC. Translated, it gives CASSYRSNEQFF.